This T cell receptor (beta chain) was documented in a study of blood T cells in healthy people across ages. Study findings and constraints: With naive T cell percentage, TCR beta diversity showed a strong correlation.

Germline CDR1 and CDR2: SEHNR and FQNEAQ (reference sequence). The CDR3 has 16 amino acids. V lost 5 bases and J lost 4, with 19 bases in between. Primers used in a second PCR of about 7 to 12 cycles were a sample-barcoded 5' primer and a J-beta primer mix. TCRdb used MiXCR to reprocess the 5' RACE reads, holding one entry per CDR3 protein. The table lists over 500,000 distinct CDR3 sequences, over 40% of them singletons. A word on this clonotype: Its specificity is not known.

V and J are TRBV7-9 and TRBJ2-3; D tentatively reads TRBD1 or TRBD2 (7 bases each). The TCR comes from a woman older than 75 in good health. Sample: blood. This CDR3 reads CASSPETGTISDTQYF. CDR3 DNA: TGTGCCAGCAGCCCCGAGACAGGGACTATTTCAGATACGCAGTATTTT.